Following are 25 T cell receptor beta chains from one sample sequenced in a study of T cells in Graves' hyperthyroidism and ophthalmopathy. The CDR3 regions of TCR beta were amplified from RNA transcripts. During a first-round RT-PCR of the TCR CDR3, the HTBI primer set was used. MiXCR, run by TCRdb on the multiplex PCR reads, gives a single entry per CDR3 protein. Of around 240,000 distinct CDR3 sequences listed, less than 20% are singletons. Sequenced sample: blood. Every receptor here comes from a woman aged 18-30 years with Graves' ophthalmopathy.

The table lists this clonotype with many counts. This rearrangement joins TRBV20-1 to TRBJ2-5; a weak D match, TRBD2 (5 bases). Germline CDR1 DFQATT, CDR2 SNEGSKA (reference sequence). Trimming removed 3 bases from V and 1 base from J, with 15 bases in between. CDR3 length: 15 residues. The CDR3 protein is CSASGILVPQETQYF. CDR3 in DNA: TGCAGTGCTAGTGGGATACTAGTCCCCCAAGAGACCCAGTACTTC.

In this sample, this clonotype turned up many times. The V call is TRBV12-3 or TRBV12-4, the J call TRBJ1-6, with D perhaps TRBD1 (6 bases). The CDR3 consists of 14 residues. V was shortened by 5 bases and J by 8 bases, with 13 bases between the two germline ends. CDR3 sequence (DNA): TGTGCCAGCAGTAAACAGGGATACTATTCACCCCTCCACTTT. It is translated as CASSKQGYYSPLHF.

This clonotype occurred many times. The chain couples TRBV20-1 to TRBJ2-3; weak D call: TRBD2 (5 bases). The length of the CDR3 is 13 residues. Per the germline V gene, CDR1 is DFQATT and CDR2 is SNEGSKA (reference sequence). Trimming shortened V by 1 base and J by 6 bases, and 11 bases separated the two germline ends. CDR3 DNA: TGCAGTGCTAGAGGTGGGAGTGGGGATACGCAGTATTTT. It yields the protein CSARGGSGDTQYF.

This clonotype was observed at least ten times. This chain uses TRBV28 with TRBJ2-2; TRBD2 is a possible D gene (5 bases). The CDR3 extends over 15 amino acids. In germline, CDR1 is MDHEN, CDR2 SYDVKM. The ends were cut back, 6 bases at V and 3 bases at J, with 14 bases in the middle. The CDR3 bases are TGTGCCAGCAGGACTAATCTAGGGCACACCGGGGAGCTGTTTTTT. It yields the protein CASRTNLGHTGELFF. The full variable domain, rest sourced from reference TRBV28 and TRBJ2-2, is DVKVTQSSRYLVKRTGEKVFLECVQDMDHENMFWYRQDPGLGLRLIYFSYDVKMKEKGDIPEGYSVSREKKERFSLILESASTNQTSMYLCASRTNLGHTGELFFGEGSRLTVL.

This clonotype has a count of ten or more. The chain's CDR3 is CASSPRRLEQFF. CDR3 in DNA: TGTGCCAGCAGTCCAAGAAGGTTGGAGCAGTTCTTC. The chain uses TRBV12-3 or TRBV12-4 and TRBJ2-1; D unresolved. V was cut by 5 bases and J by 10 bases, with 12 bases left in between. This CDR3 spans 12 amino acids.

This clonotype was observed at least ten times. The chain employs TRBV5-1 and TRBJ2-7, with TRBD2 matching 11 bases. CDR3 length: 15 residues. J was trimmed by 3 bases and V by 4 bases; bases with no gene match: 6. Per the germline V gene, CDR1 is SGHRS and CDR2 is YFSETQ. CDR3 loop: CASSLGTSGNYEQYF. The CDR3 DNA is TGCGCCAGCAGCCTTGGGACTAGCGGTAACTACGAGCAGTACTTC. Variable domain in full (rest from reference TRBV5-1 and TRBJ2-7): KAGVTQTPRYLIKTRGQQVTLSCSPISGHRSVSWYQQTPGQGLQFLFEYFSETQRNKGNFPGRFSGRQFSNSRSEMNVSTLELGDSALYLCASSLGTSGNYEQYFGPGTRLTVT.

This clonotype came up many times. This chain links TRBV30 with TRBJ2-7, with D perhaps given as TRBD1 or TRBD2 (5 bases each). The CDR3 runs 13 residues. The germline CDR1 and CDR2 sequences are GTSNPN and SVGIG (reference sequence). V gave up 5 bases and J gave up 1 base, with 12 bases separating them. This CDR3 reads CAWEGPPSYEQYF. The CDR3 nucleotides are TGTGCCTGGGAGGGACCCCCTTCCTACGAGCAGTACTTC.

This clonotype was observed at least ten times. This chain uses TRBV15 with TRBJ2-5; perhaps TRBD1 as D (5 bases). Trimming shortened V by 0 bases and J by 5 bases, and 16 bases separated the two germline ends. Germline CDR1 and CDR2: LNHNV and YYDKDF (reference sequence). The CDR3 totals 16 residues. CDR3 sequence: CATSREAGPRWETQYF. The CDR3 bases are TGTGCCACCAGCAGAGAGGCAGGGCCACGGTGGGAGACCCAGTACTTC.

This clonotype came up many times. The CDR3 is CASSENLLETQYF. In DNA form, the CDR3 reads TGCGCCAGCAGTGAGAACTTGTTGGAGACCCAGTACTTC. V and J are TRBV10-1 and TRBJ2-5; D gene unclear. Trimming removed 2 bases from V and 5 bases from J, with 9 bases in between. The germline CDR1 and CDR2 sequences are WNHNN and SYGVQD (reference sequence). The CDR3 length is 13 residues.

Many counts were recorded for this clonotype. The chain uses TRBV13 and TRBJ2-4; 8 nucleotides agree with TRBD2. This CDR3 region has 15 residues. From germline, CDR1 is PRHDT and CDR2 FYEKMQ (reference sequence). V gave up 7 bases and J gave up 6 bases; unmatched junction bases: 11. In DNA form, the CDR3 reads TGTGCCAGCACGGGGGGGCCGGAACCAATAAACATTCAGTACTTC. Translation: CASTGGPEPINIQYF.

This clonotype was observed many times. J is TRBJ2-3 and V is TRBV28; D is perhaps TRBD2 (6 bases). The V and J ends lost 8 bases and 7 bases respectively, with 19 bases between them. This CDR3 contains 14 residues. Per germline, CDR1 MDHEN and CDR2 SYDVKM. The CDR3 nucleotides read TGTGCCAGCGGCCCCCTCGGGACTGCGAATACGCAGTATTTT. Protein sequence: CASGPLGTANTQYF.

This chain joins TRBV28 and TRBJ1-5; TRBD1 might be the D (5 bases). The CDR3 consists of 17 residues. V shed 7 bases and J shed 4 bases, with 23 bases lying between them. Germline values: CDR1 MDHEN, CDR2 SYDVKM. The CDR3 coding sequence is TGTGCCAGCACCTCCCTCGGGGGATGGGCACTAAATCAGCCCCAGCATTTT. Translated: CASTSLGGWALNQPQHF.

Of note for this clonotype: This could be a read error, since a much larger clone is one nucleotide away. V usage is TRBV7-9 and J usage is TRBJ1-3; tentatively, D is TRBD1 (6 bases). Per germline, CDR1 SEHNR and CDR2 FQNEAQ (reference sequence). CDR3 length: 15 amino acids. The germline V and J ends were trimmed by 5 bases and 7 bases, with 18 bases remaining between them. In DNA form, the CDR3 reads TGTGCCAGCAGCCCTATGACAGGTGCGGGGAACACCATATATTTT. It yields the protein CASSPMTGAGNTIYF.

This clonotype appeared many times. The chain links TRBV3-1 to TRBJ2-5, with TRBD2 matching 9 bases. The CDR3 length is 17 residues. V shed 0 bases, J shed 5 bases, and the junction held 10 bases outside the gene matches. Germline assignment: CDR1 LGHDT and CDR2 YNNKEL (reference sequence). The CDR3 DNA sequence: TGTGCCAGCAGCCAAGAGGTTAGCGGGGGCCGGGAGGAGACCCAGTACTTC. This gives the protein CASSQEVSGGREETQYF.

This clonotype was found many times. This chain uses TRBV11-2 with TRBJ2-5; 12 bases align to TRBD2. This CDR3 region has 18 residues. V lost 1 base and J lost 4; bases outside the gene matches: 10. Germline V lookup: CDR1 SGHAT, CDR2 FQNNGV. The CDR3 sequence is CASSLGFSSGRAGETQYF. CDR3 nucleotide sequence: TGTGCCAGCAGCTTAGGCTTTTCTAGCGGGAGGGCCGGAGAGACCCAGTACTTC.

As regards this clonotype: Just one base apart from a much larger clone, this may be a read error. The CDR3 loop is CSARQDSGASVLTF. CDR3 DNA: TGCAGTGCTAGGCAGGACTCTGGGGCCAGCGTCCTGACTTTC. The chain recombines TRBV20-1 with TRBJ2-6; TRBD1 or TRBD2 may be the D gene (5 bases each). Germline V gene lookup returns CDR1 DFQATT and CDR2 SNEGSKA (reference sequence). The CDR3 extends over 14 amino acids.

This clonotype appeared many times. The V and J genes are TRBV3-1 and TRBJ2-7; D tentatively reads TRBD1 or TRBD2 (6 bases each). The CDR3 runs 14 residues. CDR1 and CDR2 from the germline V gene are LGHDT and YNNKEL (reference sequence). The V end was cut by 0 bases, the J end by 4 bases, with 10 bases between. This CDR3 is CASSQDGGGYEQYF. In DNA form, the CDR3 reads TGTGCCAGCAGCCAAGATGGAGGGGGTTACGAGCAGTACTTC.

This clonotype was observed many times. The chain joins TRBV7-9 to TRBJ2-1, with TRBD2 identical over 11 bases. Germline-derived CDR1 and CDR2 are SEHNR and FQNEAQ (reference sequence). The ends lost 5 bases at V and 4 bases at J; junction bases unmatched: 13. The CDR3 length is 18 residues. The CDR3 loop reads CASSRISGGADVYNEQFF. In DNA, the CDR3 is TGTGCCAGCAGCCGAATTAGCGGGGGGGCGGACGTATACAATGAGCAGTTCTTC. Combining the CDR3 with reference TRBV7-9 and TRBJ2-1 gives the whole variable domain DTGVSQNPRHKITKRGQNVTFRCDPISEHNRLYWYRQTLGQGPEFLTYFQNEAQLEKSRLLSDRFSAERPKGSFSTLEIQRTEQGDSAMYLCASSRISGGADVYNEQFFGPGTRLTVL.

This clonotype was picked up many times. This chain uses TRBV12-3 or TRBV12-4 with TRBJ2-1; a weak D match, TRBD2 (6 bases). The V end was cut by 3 bases, the J end by 6 bases, with 15 bases between. The CDR3 is 15 residues long. CDR3: CASSLRTKGSNEQFF. DNA for the CDR3: TGTGCCAGCAGTTTGAGGACTAAGGGGTCCAATGAGCAGTTCTTC.

This clonotype came up many times. The V gene is TRBV5-8, the J gene TRBJ1-1, with unresolved D. The CDR3 totals 15 residues. V was pared by 5 bases and J by 0 bases, with 14 bases between. The V gene's germline CDR1 is SGHTS and CDR2 YDEGEE. The CDR3 region is CASSTRGSMNTEAFF. CDR3 coding DNA: TGTGCCAGCAGTACCAGAGGGAGCATGAACACTGAAGCTTTCTTT.

This clonotype appeared many times. The rearrangement joins TRBV10-3 to TRBJ1-1, with D possibly being TRBD1 (5 bases). Germline V lookup: CDR1 ENHRY, CDR2 SYGVKD. The CDR3 is 13 amino acids. Trimming pared 0 bases from V and 10 bases from J, leaving 12 bases between. The CDR3 DNA is TGTGCCATCAGTGAGTCTGTCGGCGGGGGAGCTTTCTTT. Its protein is CAISESVGGGAFF.

This clonotype occurred many times. J is TRBJ1-4 and V is TRBV5-8; possible D gene TRBD1, 6 bases. Deletions cut 4 bases from V and 0 bases from J, with 16 bases between. CDR1 SGHTS and CDR2 YDEGEE come from the germline V gene. The CDR3 totals 17 residues. CDR3 sequence (DNA): TGTGCCAGCAGCAACGGACAGACTTTTGCAACTAATGAAAAACTGTTTTTT. This sequence encodes CASSNGQTFATNEKLFF.

This clonotype was observed many times. This chain uses TRBV29-1 with TRBJ2-3, with 9 bases aligning to TRBD2. This CDR3 region has 15 residues. In germline, CDR1 is SQVTM, CDR2 ANQGSEA. The V gene end was trimmed by 7 bases and the J gene end by 5 bases; junction bases not matched to a gene: 13. This CDR3 reads CSAQRLAAQVDTQYF. The CDR3 nucleotides read TGCAGCGCCCAACGACTAGCGGCCCAGGTAGATACGCAGTATTTT.

This clonotype occurred many times. The chain combines TRBV12-3 or TRBV12-4 with TRBJ2-5, with D possibly matching TRBD1 (5 bases). This CDR3 has 15 amino acids. V lost 1 base to trimming and J lost 5 bases, with 14 bases between them. The CDR3 DNA sequence: TGTGCCAGCAGTTTAGAAGGTTGGGGCAATGAGACCCAGTACTTC. It translates to CASSLEGWGNETQYF.

This clonotype has a count of ten or more. This rearrangement joins TRBV19 to TRBJ1-1, with 11 bases identical to TRBD1. The V gene end was trimmed by 5 bases and the J gene end by 5 bases; junction bases not matched to a gene: 7. CDR1 and CDR2 from the germline V gene are LNHDA and SQIVND (reference sequence). CDR3 length: 15 residues. DNA of the CDR3: TGTGCCAGTAGTCCCTGGACAGGGGGCTTTACTGAAGCTTTCTTT. Protein: CASSPWTGGFTEAFF.